Below are 17 T cell receptor beta chains sequenced from a single sample in a study of shared clonotypes between healthy human individuals. Measured with immunoSEQ multiplex PCR; TCRdb has only the in-frame clones, and not every one. Of 980,000 or so clones listed, 70% to 85% are singletons. Sample: memory CD4+ T cells sorted from blood. As to subset: CD45RA-negative fraction. Source of these receptors: a man younger than 35 in good health.

This chain joins TRBV13 and TRBJ2-5; 9 bases match TRBD2. The length of the CDR3 is 18 residues. V gave up 6 bases and J gave up 4 bases; unmatched junction bases: 18. The germline V gene has CDR1 PRHDT and CDR2 FYEKMQ (reference sequence). CDR3 region: CASSTGTALAGELETQYF. The CDR3 coding sequence is TGTGCCAGCAGTACAGGGACCGCCTTAGCGGGAGAACTAGAGACCCAGTACTTC. Variable domain in full (rest from reference TRBV13 and TRBJ2-5): AAGVIQSPRHLIKEKRETATLKCYPIPRHDTVYWYQQGPGQDPQFLISFYEKMQSDKGSIPDRFSAQQFSDYHSELNMSSLELGDSALYFCASSTGTALAGELETQYFGPGTRLLVL.

The J gene is TRBJ1-1, the V gene TRBV4-1; tentatively, D is TRBD1 (6 bases). The CDR3 runs 14 residues. V was clipped by 1 base and J by 6 bases, with 12 bases between them. Germline CDR1 and CDR2: MGHRA and YSYEKL. The CDR3, as DNA: TGCGCCAGCAGCCAAGGTCACAGGGCTCCTGAAGCTTTCTTT. This sequence encodes CASSQGHRAPEAFF.

The chain couples TRBV7-9 to TRBJ2-3; 12 bases agree with TRBD2. The CDR3 totals 17 residues. The V segment lost 4 bases and the J segment 3 bases; nucleotides outside the gene matches: 8. Germline V gives CDR1 SEHNR, CDR2 FQNEAQ (reference sequence). The CDR3 DNA sequence: TGTGCCAGCAGCTCGGTGACTAGCGGGAGTTGGACAGATACGCAGTATTTT. It encodes CASSSVTSGSWTDTQYF.

This sequence joins TRBV7-3 and TRBJ2-1, with no clear D. This CDR3 spans 12 amino acids. Germline CDR1 is SGHTA and CDR2 is FQGTGA. Between the trimmed V and J ends, which lost 5 bases and 9 bases, there was a span of 11 bases. The CDR3 region is CASSTIVGEQFF. DNA for the CDR3: TGTGCCAGCAGCACTATCGTGGGTGAGCAGTTCTTC. The full variable domain, completed using reference TRBV7-3 and TRBJ2-1, is GAGVSQTPSNKVTEKGKYVELRCDPISGHTALYWYRQSLGQGPEFLIYFQGTGAADDSGLPNDRFFAVRPEGSVSTLKIQRTERGDSAVYLCASSTIVGEQFFGPGTRLTVL.

This clone showed up just once. The chain couples TRBV11-2 to TRBJ1-3; no clear D. Trimming cost V 5 bases and J 3 bases, with 17 bases left between them. The V gene's germline CDR1 is SGHAT and CDR2 FQNNGV. CDR3 size: 16 residues. CDR3 residues: CASSVRSTTVGNTIYF. CDR3 coding DNA: TGTGCCAGCAGCGTTAGGTCTACCACGGTTGGAAACACCATATATTTT.

This chain links TRBV4-1 with TRBJ2-6; D unclear. V lost 1 base and J lost 1, with 8 bases in between. The V gene's germline CDR1 is MGHRA and CDR2 YSYEKL. The CDR3 loop spans 16 amino acids. CDR3 coding DNA: TGCGCCAGCAGCCAAGGGTGGATTTCTGGGGCCAACGTCCTGACTTTC. It specifies CASSQGWISGANVLTF.

About this clone: Other DNA sequences in this sample translate to the same CDR3. The V and J genes are TRBV2 and TRBJ2-5; D might be TRBD1 (6 bases). The V end lost 9 bases, the J end lost 5 bases, and 10 bases lay between the germline ends. CDR3 length: 11 amino acids. Germline V gene sequence: CDR1 SNHLY, CDR2 FYNNEI. The CDR3 sequence is CASRTVETQYF. CDR3 nucleotide sequence: TGTGCCAGTAGGACAGTGGAGACCCAGTACTTC.

As for this clone: The sample holds other DNA sequences that translate to the same CDR3. CDR3 residues: CASSRGTSGNNEQFF. The CDR3 DNA reads as TGCGCCAGCAGCAGGGGGACTAGCGGCAACAATGAGCAGTTCTTC. J is TRBJ2-1 and V is TRBV5-1; 11 nucleotides line up with TRBD2. The CDR3 is 15 residues long. Germline V CDR1 and CDR2: SGHRS, YFSETQ. J was trimmed by 5 bases and V by 4 bases; bases with no gene match: 5.

Comment on this clone: This clone may be a read error of a much larger clone one base away. The gene calls are TRBV10-3 and TRBJ1-5, with 10 bases that match TRBD1. V trimming: 6 bases; J trimming: 5 bases; junction bases outside the gene matches: 1. The CDR3 extends over 13 amino acids. Germline lookup yields CDR1 ENHRY and CDR2 SYGVKD. This CDR3 reads CAIRGTGDQPQHF. The CDR3 DNA is TGTGCCATCAGGGGGACAGGGGATCAGCCCCAGCATTTT.

This clone was detected a few times. The rearrangement joins TRBV5-4 to TRBJ2-5; unclear D gene. CDR1 is SGHNT and CDR2 is YYREEE in the germline V gene (reference sequence). V lost 3 bases and J lost 2, with 5 bases in between. The CDR3 loop spans 12 amino acids. For the CDR3, the DNA is TGTGCCAGCAGCTCCGTACAAGAGACCCAGTACTTC. It is translated as CASSSVQETQYF.

This chain connects TRBV7-2 to TRBJ2-2, with 7 bases identical to TRBD2. CDR1 and CDR2 from the germline V gene are SGHTA and FQGNSA. The CDR3 has 17 residues. V shed 0 bases and J 6 bases; nucleotides not matched to a gene: 10. CDR3 protein: CASSLATSFRFAGELFF. The DNA of the CDR3 is TGTGCCAGCAGCTTAGCGACTAGCTTTCGGTTTGCCGGGGAGCTGTTTTTT.

Comments on this clone: This sample also contains other DNA sequences that code for the same CDR3. This chain joins TRBV5-4 and TRBJ2-3; no reliable D call. This CDR3 is built from 12 residues. The V gene lost 0 bases and the J gene lost 6 bases, with 5 bases spanning the gap. Germline V gives CDR1 SGHNT, CDR2 YYREEE (reference sequence). The CDR3 coding sequence is TGTGCCAGCAGCTTGGGTTCCGATACGCAGTATTTT. It codes for CASSLGSDTQYF.

The J gene is TRBJ1-1, the V gene TRBV2, with D tentatively TRBD1 (5 bases). The CDR3 contains 15 residues. The V and J ends lost 6 bases and 1 base respectively, with 15 bases between them. Germline-derived CDR1 and CDR2 are SNHLY and FYNNEI. The CDR3 spells CASRPPGSRNTEAFF. CDR3 sequence (DNA): TGTGCCAGCAGACCCCCAGGGAGTAGGAACACTGAAGCTTTCTTT.

The CDR3 loop reads CASSEWNERNTIYF. In DNA, the CDR3 is TGTGCCAGCAGTGAATGGAACGAACGGAACACCATATATTTT. The gene calls are TRBV25-1 and TRBJ1-3; D not certain. Trimming stripped 1 base from V and 7 bases from J, with 11 bases between. The CDR3 runs to 14 residues. Germline assignment: CDR1 MGHDK and CDR2 SYGVNS. Full variable domain (missing parts from reference TRBV25-1 and TRBJ1-3): EADIYQTPRYLVIGTGKKITLECSQTMGHDKMYWYQQDPGMELHLIHYSYGVNSTEKGDLSSESTVSRIRTEHFPLTLESARPSHTSQYLCASSEWNERNTIYFGEGSWLTVV.

In the case of this clone: A much larger clone lies one base from this, so it may be a read error. The chain links TRBV11-1 to TRBJ2-7, with D possibly matching TRBD1 (5 bases). Trimming took 1 base from V and 1 from J, leaving 5 bases between them. There are 13 residues in the CDR3. Per germline, CDR1 SGHAT and CDR2 FQDESV (reference sequence). The CDR3 loop is CASSLDRSYEQYF. The CDR3 DNA reads as TGTGCCAGCAGCTTAGACAGGTCCTACGAGCAGTACTTC.

This clone showed up just once. As DNA, the CDR3 is TGCAGCGCCGCACCGGGACAGGGGGCCGGCACCGGGGAGCTGTTTTTT. The encoded protein is CSAAPGQGAGTGELFF. The rearrangement uses TRBV29-1 and TRBJ2-2, with 12 bases fitting TRBD1. J gave up 4 bases and V 7 bases, and 10 bases lay outside the gene matches. The CDR3 sequence is 16 residues long. Germline CDR1 reads SQVTM; CDR2 reads ANQGSEA.

This clone was detected a few times. The CDR3 DNA sequence: TGTGCCAGCATTGACAGGGTTGGAAACACCATATATTTT. It specifies CASIDRVGNTIYF. This chain connects TRBV27 to TRBJ1-3, with 7 nucleotides matching TRBD1. Unmatched junction bases numbered 3, after V lost 7 bases and J lost 3 bases. This CDR3 comprises 13 residues. Germline-derived CDR1 and CDR2 are MNHEY and SMNVEV (reference sequence).